This T cell receptor (beta chain) was identified during a study of shared clonotypes between healthy human individuals. V lost 2 bases, J lost 5 bases, and 13 bases lay in between. Germline V gene lookup returns CDR1 MNHEY and CDR2 SMNVEV (reference sequence). The CDR3 sequence is 15 residues long. Measured with immunoSEQ multiplex PCR; TCRdb has only the in-frame clones, and not every one. Of approximately 510,000 clones in the sample, approximately 85% are singletons; the top ten hold roughly 13%. The sequenced sample consisted of PBMCs. V usage is TRBV27 and J usage is TRBJ2-1; D perhaps matches TRBD1 (6 bases). This receptor was taken from a woman aged 40-49 years in good health. Some clones in this sample may be carry-over from other donors' samples. CDR3 bases: TGTGCCAGCAGTTTAGAGGGGGATTACGACAATGAGCAGTTCTTC. Its protein is CASSLEGDYDNEQFF.